The 24 T cell receptor beta chains below come from one sample, sequenced in a study of blood T cell repertoires in COVID-19. This table comes from immunoSEQ multiplex PCR, and its TCRdb copy is limited to in-frame clones, with some not included. The table records tens of thousands of clones, under 95% of them present only once. The sequencing sample was made of peripheral blood. The receptor source for this set is a human donor in a cohort sampled during active COVID-19.

V gene TRBV19 combines with J gene TRBJ1-6, with TRBD1 matching 7 bases. Germline-derived CDR1 and CDR2 are LNHDA and SQIVND (reference sequence). With 5 bases clipped from V and 7 bases from J, the junction kept 8 bases outside the gene matches. This CDR3 is 15 amino acids long. CDR3 in DNA: TGTGCCAGTAGTCCGCCGACAGGGAGGAATTCACCCCTCCACTTT. It yields the protein CASSPPTGRNSPLHF.

The chain employs TRBV18 and TRBJ1-5, with 7 bases matching TRBD1. The CDR3 contains 16 residues. Trimming removed 2 bases from V and 1 base from J; junction bases left unmatched: 5. CDR1 and CDR2 (germline): KGHSH, LQKENI. This CDR3 reads CASSPTTGESNQPQHF. CDR3 DNA: TGTGCCAGCTCACCAACTACAGGGGAAAGCAATCAGCCCCAGCATTTT.

The chain links TRBV19 to TRBJ1-4, with D possibly being TRBD1 (5 bases). Germline CDR1 LNHDA, CDR2 SQIVND (reference sequence). Trimming shortened V by 3 bases and J by 10 bases, and 15 bases separated the two germline ends. This CDR3 is built from 14 residues. The CDR3 DNA reads as TGTGCCAGTAGTATGTCGCAGGGCGGTGCAAAACTGTTTTTT. Amino acids: CASSMSQGGAKLFF.

This clone was observed once. The chain employs TRBV23-1 and TRBJ1-5; the match to TRBD1 covers 7 bases. TRBV23-1 qualifies as an ORF whose function is uncertain. Trimming removed 2 bases from V and 1 base from J; junction bases left unmatched: 5. The CDR3 has 16 amino acids. The CDR3 protein is CASSQPRQGSNQPQHF. The CDR3 region has the DNA TGCGCCAGCAGTCAACCCCGACAGGGAAGCAATCAGCCCCAGCATTTT.

The sample holds a few counts of this clone. J is TRBJ2-7 and V is TRBV7-9, with D possibly matching TRBD2 (6 bases). Trimming took off 3 bases at V and 4 bases at J, with 10 bases between the two ends. This CDR3 contains 13 residues. In germline, CDR1 is SEHNR, CDR2 FQNEAQ (reference sequence). As DNA, the CDR3 is TGTGCCAGCAGCTTGGGACTGATATACGAGCAGTACTTC. The encoded protein is CASSLGLIYEQYF.

This clone was observed a few times. The V gene is TRBV5-4, the J gene TRBJ2-7; 8 nucleotides line up with TRBD2. This CDR3 spans 15 amino acids. The V gene end was trimmed by 2 bases and the J gene end by 2 bases; junction bases not matched to a gene: 6. Germline V gives CDR1 SGHNT, CDR2 YYREEE (reference sequence). CDR3: CASSLAGDPAYEQYF. The CDR3 DNA reads as TGTGCCAGCAGCTTAGCGGGGGATCCAGCCTACGAGCAGTACTTC. The full variable domain, rest sourced from reference TRBV5-4 and TRBJ2-7, is ETGVTQSPTHLIKTRGQQVTLRCSSQSGHNTVSWYQQALGQGPQFIFQYYREEENGRGNFPPRFSGLQFPNYSSELNVNALELDDSALYLCASSLAGDPAYEQYFGPGTRLTVT.

This chain uses TRBV19 with TRBJ1-5; TRBD1 is a possible D gene (6 bases). Between the trimmed V and J ends, which lost 3 bases and 7 bases, there was a span of 25 bases. This CDR3 region has 18 residues. The germline V gene has CDR1 LNHDA and CDR2 SQIVND (reference sequence). The CDR3 DNA is TGTGCCAGTAGTATCATCGGTCCCGACAGGTGGGTTGGGCAGCCCCAGCATTTT. It yields the protein CASSIIGPDRWVGQPQHF. Full variable domain (outside the CDR3, taken from reference TRBV19 and TRBJ1-5): DGGITQSPKYLFRKEGQNVTLSCEQNLNHDAMYWYRQDPGQGLRLIYYSQIVNDFQKGDIAEGYSVSREKKESFPLTVTSAQKNPTAFYLCASSIIGPDRWVGQPQHFGDGTRLSIL.

V usage is TRBV7-2 and J usage is TRBJ1-5; unclear D gene. Germline values: CDR1 SGHTA, CDR2 FQGNSA. CDR3 length equals 12 residues. The V and J ends lost 3 bases and 4 bases respectively, with 4 bases between them. The CDR3 region is CASSFSNQPQHF. CDR3 DNA sequence: TGTGCCAGCAGCTTTAGTAATCAGCCCCAGCATTTT.

The chain recombines TRBV28 with TRBJ2-7; 11 bases match TRBD1. CDR1 is MDHEN and CDR2 is SYDVKM in the germline V gene. This CDR3 is built from 15 residues. J lost 5 bases, V lost 4 bases, and 7 bases had no gene match. CDR3 in DNA: TGTGCCAGCAGTTCTGGGACAGGGGGTTTCCACGAGCAGTACTTC. Residues: CASSSGTGGFHEQYF.

The chain couples TRBV2 to TRBJ2-7; the match to TRBD1 covers 8 bases. The germline gives CDR1 SNHLY, CDR2 FYNNEI. With V trimmed by 6 bases and J by 2 bases, 3 bases remained unmatched. This CDR3 is 13 amino acids long. CDR3: CASRDRGPYEQYF. CDR3 sequence (DNA): TGTGCCAGCAGAGACAGGGGCCCCTACGAGCAGTACTTC. Supplemented by reference TRBV2 and TRBJ2-7, the full variable domain reads EPEVTQTPSHQVTQMGQEVILRCVPISNHLYFYWYRQILGQKVEFLVSFYNNEISEKSEIFDDQFSVERPDGSNFTLKIRSTKLEDSAMYFCASRDRGPYEQYFGPGTRLTVT.

The chain combines TRBV7-2 with TRBJ1-2, with 8 bases identical to TRBD1. Germline V gene sequence: CDR1 SGHTA, CDR2 FQGNSA. The CDR3 loop spans 16 amino acids. The junction had 16 bases not matched to a gene; V was cut back by 5 bases and J by 8 bases. The CDR3 DNA reads TGTGCCAGCAGCCACCCTCACCCAGGGGGCCTAAGGGGCTACACCTTC. It codes for CASSHPHPGGLRGYTF. Using reference TRBV7-2 and TRBJ1-2 for the parts outside the CDR3, the full variable domain is GAGVSQSPSNKVTEKGKDVELRCDPISGHTALYWYRQSLGQGLEFLIYFQGNSAPDKSGLPSDRFSAERTGGSVSTLTIQRTQQEDSAVYLCASSHPHPGGLRGYTFGSGTRLTVV.

The chain uses TRBV4-1 and TRBJ1-6, with TRBD1 as a possible D gene (6 bases). This CDR3 region has 20 residues. Trimming left V 0 bases short and J 0 bases short, with 18 bases between. CDR1 is MGHRA and CDR2 is YSYEKL in the germline V gene. The CDR3 DNA is TGCGCCAGCAGCCAAGATGCCGACAGGTTAGTCGGCTCCTATAATTCACCCCTCCACTTT. Residues: CASSQDADRLVGSYNSPLHF.

J is TRBJ2-7 and V is TRBV5-4, with a tentative D call TRBD2 (7 bases). Between the trimmed V and J ends, which lost 5 bases and 5 bases, there was a span of 20 bases. Looked up from germline, CDR1 is SGHNT and CDR2 is YYREEE (reference sequence). This CDR3 has 15 amino acids. The DNA of the CDR3 is TGTGCCAGCAGTAGTGGGGGCGGGGGAGCGCACGAGCAGTACTTC. Its translation: CASSSGGGGAHEQYF.

Only a few counts were recorded for this clone. The chain is built from TRBV12-3 or TRBV12-4 and TRBJ1-2; D is unresolved. Trimming removed 6 bases from V and 8 bases from J, with 13 bases in between. The CDR3 is 12 residues long. CDR3 DNA: TGTGCCAGCAGACTCCGGGCGGGAGGCTACACCTTC. It is translated as CASRLRAGGYTF.

V and J are TRBV27 and TRBJ2-1; D not resolved. The CDR3 covers 13 residues. V shed 5 bases and J shed 0 bases, with 5 bases lying between them. Germline V gene data show CDR1 as MNHEY and CDR2 as SMNVEV (reference sequence). Written as DNA, the CDR3 is TGTGCCAGCAGTGCGAGCTCCTACAATGAGCAGTTCTTC. It translates to CASSASSYNEQFF.

The gene calls are TRBV11-2 and TRBJ2-3; 8 bases match TRBD2. Per the germline V gene, CDR1 is SGHAT and CDR2 is FQNNGV. The V gene end was trimmed by 5 bases and the J gene end by 0 bases; junction bases not matched to a gene: 10. The CDR3 has 17 residues. Written as DNA, the CDR3 is TGTGCCAGCAGCGAATCGCGGGGGGCCGAGAGCACAGATACGCAGTATTTT. Its protein is CASSESRGAESTDTQYF.

This chain links TRBV4-1 with TRBJ1-2; TRBD1 matches 10 bases. Germline lookup yields CDR1 MGHRA and CDR2 YSYEKL. J gave up 4 bases and V 3 bases, and 5 bases lay outside the gene matches. The CDR3 loop spans 15 amino acids. CDR3 DNA sequence: TGCGCCAGCAGCCAGGACAGGGGGGGTACCTATGGCTACACCTTC. Amino acids: CASSQDRGGTYGYTF.

The CDR3 sequence is CASSEGRGSPYEQYF. The CDR3 DNA reads TGTGCCAGCAGTGAGGGCAGGGGGTCCCCCTACGAGCAGTACTTC. The chain joins TRBV2 to TRBJ2-7; 7 nucleotides agree with TRBD1. Germline values: CDR1 SNHLY, CDR2 FYNNEI. V lost 3 bases and J lost 2; bases outside the gene matches: 7. The CDR3 runs 15 residues. Supplemented by reference TRBV2 and TRBJ2-7, the full variable domain reads EPEVTQTPSHQVTQMGQEVILRCVPISNHLYFYWYRQILGQKVEFLVSFYNNEISEKSEIFDDQFSVERPDGSNFTLKIRSTKLEDSAMYFCASSEGRGSPYEQYFGPGTRLTVT.

This clone showed up just a few times. V gene TRBV19 combines with J gene TRBJ2-7; TRBD1 aligns across 8 bases. Germline CDR1 reads LNHDA; CDR2 reads SQIVND (reference sequence). The CDR3 has 16 residues. J was trimmed by 3 bases and V by 3 bases; bases with no gene match: 10. The CDR3 DNA follows: TGTGCCAGTAGTATCATCCCGGACAGGGAAGGCTACGAGCAGTACTTC. Its protein is CASSIIPDREGYEQYF.

The chain carries TRBV7-2 and TRBJ1-2; tentative D call: TRBD1 (5 bases). Trimming took 5 bases from V and 4 from J, leaving 17 bases between them. The length of the CDR3 is 15 residues. Germline CDR1 SGHTA, CDR2 FQGNSA. In DNA, the CDR3 is TGTGCCAGCAGCAAAAGACAGTCATTAAGCTATGGCTACACCTTC. It translates to CASSKRQSLSYGYTF.

V is TRBV28 and J is TRBJ2-7; no reliable D call. Germline loops: CDR1 MDHEN, CDR2 SYDVKM. Deletions cut 5 bases from V and 4 bases from J, with 18 bases between. The CDR3 extends over 15 amino acids. In DNA, the CDR3 is TGTGCCAGCAGTGGTGCGGCTGCCAGTAAGTACGAGCAGTACTTC. Protein product: CASSGAAASKYEQYF.

The gene calls are TRBV7-2 and TRBJ1-3; D remains ambiguous. CDR1 is SGHTA, CDR2 FQGNSA, per germline. V shed 5 bases and J shed 4 bases, with 15 bases lying between them. The CDR3 length is 15 residues. The DNA for the CDR3 is TGTGCCAGCAGCCCCGAGGTCGGGGTGGGAAACACCATATATTTT. Translation gives CASSPEVGVGNTIYF.

J is TRBJ2-7 and V is TRBV11-1; D remains unclear. Germline CDR1 SGHAT, CDR2 FQDESV (reference sequence). The CDR3 has 14 amino acids. V was shortened by 5 bases and J by 0 bases, with 11 bases between the two germline ends. CDR3 DNA: TGTGCCAGCAGCGGCACAGCTACCTCCTACGAGCAGTACTTC. It is translated as CASSGTATSYEQYF. Full variable domain (outside the CDR3, taken from reference TRBV11-1 and TRBJ2-7): EAEVAQSPRYKITEKSQAVAFWCDPISGHATLYWYRQILGQGPELLVQFQDESVVDDSQLPKDRFSAERLKGVDSTLKIQPAELGDSAMYLCASSGTATSYEQYFGPGTRLTVT.

The chain recombines TRBV3-1 (or the pseudogene TRBV3-2) with TRBJ2-7; the match to TRBD1 covers 7 bases. The junction had 11 bases not matched to a gene; V was cut back by 6 bases and J by 6 bases. The CDR3 loop spans 14 amino acids. CDR1 is LGHDT and CDR2 is YNNKEL in the germline V gene (reference sequence). CDR3 amino acids: CASSQQITGVEQYF. For the CDR3, the DNA is TGTGCCAGCAGTCAACAAATTACAGGGGTCGAGCAGTACTTC.